This TCR beta chain was captured by sequencing in a study of T cell responses to AZD1222 COVID-19 vaccine. Measured with immunoSEQ multiplex PCR; TCRdb has only the in-frame clones, and not every one. Of around 120,000 clones listed, about nine tenths are singletons. Per germline, CDR1 SGHAT and CDR2 FQDESV (reference sequence). The CDR3 contains 15 residues. V was clipped by 5 bases and J by 6 bases; unmatched bases: 5. The source material was peripheral blood, sampled on day 0 of AZD1222 vaccination. The TCR originated in an adult in good health. The V call is TRBV11-1, the J call TRBJ2-2, with TRBD2 identical over 11 bases. The CDR3 sequence: CASSPTSGSPGELFF. CDR3 DNA sequence: TGTGCCAGCAGCCCTACTAGCGGGAGTCCCGGGGAGCTGTTTTTT.